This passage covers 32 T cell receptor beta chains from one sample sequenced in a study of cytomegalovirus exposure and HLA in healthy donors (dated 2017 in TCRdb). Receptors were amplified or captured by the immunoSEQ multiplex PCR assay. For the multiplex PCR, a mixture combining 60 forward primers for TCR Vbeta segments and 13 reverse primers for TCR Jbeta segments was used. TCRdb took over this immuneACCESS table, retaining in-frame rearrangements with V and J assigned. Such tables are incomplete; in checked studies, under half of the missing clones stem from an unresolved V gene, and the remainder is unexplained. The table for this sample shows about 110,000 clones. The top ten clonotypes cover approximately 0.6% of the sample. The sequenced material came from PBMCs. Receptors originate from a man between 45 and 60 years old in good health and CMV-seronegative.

CDR3 in amino acids: CASSLSSGTGSYEQYF. The DNA of the CDR3 is TGTGCCAGCAGCTTAAGCTCCGGGACAGGCTCTTACGAGCAGTACTTC. The gene calls are TRBV7-2 and TRBJ2-7, with 8 nucleotides matching TRBD1. The germline gives CDR1 SGHTA, CDR2 FQGNSA. CDR3 size: 16 residues. The V gene end was trimmed by 2 bases and the J gene end by 4 bases; junction bases not matched to a gene: 10.

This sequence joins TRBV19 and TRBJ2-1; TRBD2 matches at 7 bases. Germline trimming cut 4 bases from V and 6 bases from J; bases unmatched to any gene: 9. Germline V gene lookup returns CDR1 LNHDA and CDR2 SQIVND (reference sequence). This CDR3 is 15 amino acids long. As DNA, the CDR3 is TGTGCCAGTAGTAGCCGTGCGGGAGCCCGCAATGAGCAGTTCTTC. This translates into CASSSRAGARNEQFF.

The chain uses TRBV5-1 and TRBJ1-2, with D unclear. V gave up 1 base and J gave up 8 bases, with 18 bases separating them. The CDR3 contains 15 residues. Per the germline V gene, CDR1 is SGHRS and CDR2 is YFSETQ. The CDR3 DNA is TGCGCCAGCAGCTTGTGGCCCTCTCGGGAGGGAGGCTACACCTTC. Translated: CASSLWPSREGGYTF.

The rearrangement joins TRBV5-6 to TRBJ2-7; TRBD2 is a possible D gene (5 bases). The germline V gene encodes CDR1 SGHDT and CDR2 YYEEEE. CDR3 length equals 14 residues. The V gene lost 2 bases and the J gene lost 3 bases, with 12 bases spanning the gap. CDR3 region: CASSFTPGNYEQYF. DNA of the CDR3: TGTGCCAGCAGCTTTACCCCGGGGAACTACGAGCAGTACTTC.

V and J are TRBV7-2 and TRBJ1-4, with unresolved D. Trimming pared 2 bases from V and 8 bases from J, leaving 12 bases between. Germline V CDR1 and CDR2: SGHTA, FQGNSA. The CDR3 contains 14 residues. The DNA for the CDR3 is TGTGCCAGCAGCTTAAGCCGAGGTGGCGAAAAACTGTTTTTT. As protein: CASSLSRGGEKLFF.

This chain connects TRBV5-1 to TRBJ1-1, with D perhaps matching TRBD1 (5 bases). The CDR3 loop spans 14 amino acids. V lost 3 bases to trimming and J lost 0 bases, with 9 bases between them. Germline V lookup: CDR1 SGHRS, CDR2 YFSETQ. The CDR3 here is CASSSLGVNTEAFF. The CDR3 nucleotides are TGCGCCAGCAGCTCATTAGGGGTGAACACTGAAGCTTTCTTT.

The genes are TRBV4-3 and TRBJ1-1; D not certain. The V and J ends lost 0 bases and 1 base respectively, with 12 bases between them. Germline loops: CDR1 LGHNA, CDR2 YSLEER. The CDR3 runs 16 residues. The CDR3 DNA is TGCGCCAGCAGCCAAGACCCGGGAGGAAGGAACACTGAAGCTTTCTTT. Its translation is CASSQDPGGRNTEAFF.

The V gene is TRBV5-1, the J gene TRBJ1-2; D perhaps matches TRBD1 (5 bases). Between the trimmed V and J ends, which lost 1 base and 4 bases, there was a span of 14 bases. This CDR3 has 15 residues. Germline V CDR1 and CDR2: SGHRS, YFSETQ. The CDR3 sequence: CASSLWGAETYGYTF. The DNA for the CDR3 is TGCGCCAGCAGCTTGTGGGGCGCAGAGACCTATGGCTACACCTTC. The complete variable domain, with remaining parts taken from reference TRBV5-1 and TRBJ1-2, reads KAGVTQTPRYLIKTRGQQVTLSCSPISGHRSVSWYQQTPGQGLQFLFEYFSETQRNKGNFPGRFSGRQFSNSRSEMNVSTLELGDSALYLCASSLWGAETYGYTFGSGTRLTVV.

Here the CDR3 reads CASSLGPNEQFF. CDR3 bases: TGTGCCAGCAGCTTGGGGCCCAATGAGCAGTTCTTC. The rearrangement links TRBV5-4 to TRBJ2-1, with unresolved D. With 0 bases removed from V and 6 bases from J, the gap between germline ends came to 4 bases. Per germline, CDR1 SGHNT and CDR2 YYREEE (reference sequence). This CDR3 spans 12 amino acids.

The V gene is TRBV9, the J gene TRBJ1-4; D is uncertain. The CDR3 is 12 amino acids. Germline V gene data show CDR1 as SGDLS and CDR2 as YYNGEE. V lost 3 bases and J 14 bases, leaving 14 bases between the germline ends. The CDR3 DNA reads TGTGCCAGCAGCGACGCTTCCTCTCGGCTGTTTTTT. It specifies CASSDASSRLFF.

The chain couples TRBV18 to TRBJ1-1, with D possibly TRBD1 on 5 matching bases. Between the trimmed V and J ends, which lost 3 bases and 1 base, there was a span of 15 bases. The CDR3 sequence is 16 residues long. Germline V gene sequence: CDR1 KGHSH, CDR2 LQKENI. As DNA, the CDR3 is TGTGCCAGCTCACCTCCCCCCGACAGAAAGAACACTGAAGCTTTCTTT. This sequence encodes CASSPPPDRKNTEAFF.

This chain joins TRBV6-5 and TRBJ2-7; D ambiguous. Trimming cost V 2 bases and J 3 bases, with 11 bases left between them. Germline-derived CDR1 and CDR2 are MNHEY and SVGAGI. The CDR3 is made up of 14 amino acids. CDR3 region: CASSYDPDFYEQYF. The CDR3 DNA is TGTGCCAGCAGTTACGACCCAGACTTCTACGAGCAGTACTTC.

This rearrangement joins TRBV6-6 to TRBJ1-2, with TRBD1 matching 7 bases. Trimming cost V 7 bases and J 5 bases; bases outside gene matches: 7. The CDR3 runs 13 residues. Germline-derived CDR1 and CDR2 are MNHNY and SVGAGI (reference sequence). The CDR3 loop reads CASTKGQSYGYTF. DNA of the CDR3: TGTGCCAGCACCAAGGGACAGTCGTATGGCTACACCTTC.

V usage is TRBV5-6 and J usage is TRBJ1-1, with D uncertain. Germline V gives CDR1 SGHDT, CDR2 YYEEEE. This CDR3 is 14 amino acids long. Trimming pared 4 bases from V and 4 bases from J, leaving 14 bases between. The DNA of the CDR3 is TGTGCCAGCAGCGCGGCGGGCAGGTTCACTGAAGCTTTCTTT. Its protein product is CASSAAGRFTEAFF.

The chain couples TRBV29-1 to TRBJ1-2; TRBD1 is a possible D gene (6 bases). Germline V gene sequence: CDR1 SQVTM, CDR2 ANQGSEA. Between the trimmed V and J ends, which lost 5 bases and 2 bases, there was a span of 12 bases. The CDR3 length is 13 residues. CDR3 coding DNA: TGCAGCGTTAGACAGGCCGCGAACTATGGCTACACCTTC. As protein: CSVRQAANYGYTF.

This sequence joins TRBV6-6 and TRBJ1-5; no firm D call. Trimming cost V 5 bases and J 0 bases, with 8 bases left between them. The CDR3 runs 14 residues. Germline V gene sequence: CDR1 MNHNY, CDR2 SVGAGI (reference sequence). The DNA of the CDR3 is TGTGCCAGCAGTGCCAGAGGTAGCAATCAGCCCCAGCATTTT. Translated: CASSARGSNQPQHF.

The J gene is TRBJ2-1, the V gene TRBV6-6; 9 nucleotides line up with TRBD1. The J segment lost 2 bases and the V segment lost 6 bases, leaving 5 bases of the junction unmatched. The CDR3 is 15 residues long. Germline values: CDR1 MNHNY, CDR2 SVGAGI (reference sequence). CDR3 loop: CASRKTGGPYNEQFF. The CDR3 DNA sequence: TGTGCCAGCAGGAAGACAGGGGGACCCTACAATGAGCAGTTCTTC.

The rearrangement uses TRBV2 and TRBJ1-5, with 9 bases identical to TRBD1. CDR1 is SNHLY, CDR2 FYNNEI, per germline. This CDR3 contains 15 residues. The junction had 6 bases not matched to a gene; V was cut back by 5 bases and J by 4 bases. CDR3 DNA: TGTGCCAGCAGTCCGGGACAGGGTTATAATCAGCCCCAGCATTTT. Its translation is CASSPGQGYNQPQHF.

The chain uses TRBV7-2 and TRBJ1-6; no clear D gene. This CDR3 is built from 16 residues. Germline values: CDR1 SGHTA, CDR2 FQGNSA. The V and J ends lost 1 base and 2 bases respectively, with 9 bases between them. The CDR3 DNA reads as TGTGCCAGCAGCTTAGTCTGGGGAGCCTATAATTCACCCCTCCACTTT. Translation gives CASSLVWGAYNSPLHF.

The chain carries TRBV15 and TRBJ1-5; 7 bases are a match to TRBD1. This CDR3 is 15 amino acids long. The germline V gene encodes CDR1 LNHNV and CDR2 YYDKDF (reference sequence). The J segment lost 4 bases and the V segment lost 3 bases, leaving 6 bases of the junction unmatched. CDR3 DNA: TGTGCCACCAGCAGCTGGTCGGGACAGAATCAGCCCCAGCATTTT. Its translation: CATSSWSGQNQPQHF.

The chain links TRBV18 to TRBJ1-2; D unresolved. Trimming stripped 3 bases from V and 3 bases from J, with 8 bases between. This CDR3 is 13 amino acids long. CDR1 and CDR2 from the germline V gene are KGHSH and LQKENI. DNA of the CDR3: TGTGCCAGCTCACCGGCCCAGGACTATGGCTACACCTTC. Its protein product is CASSPAQDYGYTF.

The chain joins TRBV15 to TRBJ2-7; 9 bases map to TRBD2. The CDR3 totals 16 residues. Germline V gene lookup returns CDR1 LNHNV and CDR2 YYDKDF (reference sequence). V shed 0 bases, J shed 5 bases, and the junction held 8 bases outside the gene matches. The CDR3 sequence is CATSREGGRAPHEQYF. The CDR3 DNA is TGTGCCACCAGCAGAGAAGGCGGGAGGGCCCCCCACGAGCAGTACTTC.

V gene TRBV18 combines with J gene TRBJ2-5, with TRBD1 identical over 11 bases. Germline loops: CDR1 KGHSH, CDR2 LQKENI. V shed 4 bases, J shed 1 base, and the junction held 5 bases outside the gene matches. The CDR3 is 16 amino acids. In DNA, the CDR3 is TGTGCCAGCTCACTCCTCGGGACAGGGGGCCAAGAGACCCAGTACTTC. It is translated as CASSLLGTGGQETQYF.

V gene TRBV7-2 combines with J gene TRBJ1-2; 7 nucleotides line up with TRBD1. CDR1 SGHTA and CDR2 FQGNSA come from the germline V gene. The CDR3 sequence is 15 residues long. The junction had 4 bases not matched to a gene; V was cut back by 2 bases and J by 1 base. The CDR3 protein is CASSLFAGGNYGYTF. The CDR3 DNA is TGTGCCAGCAGCTTATTTGCAGGGGGTAACTATGGCTACACCTTC.

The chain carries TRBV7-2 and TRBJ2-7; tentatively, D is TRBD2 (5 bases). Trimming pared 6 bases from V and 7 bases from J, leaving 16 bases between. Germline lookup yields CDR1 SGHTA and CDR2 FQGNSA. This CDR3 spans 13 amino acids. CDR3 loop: CASSLERGGEQYF. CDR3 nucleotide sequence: TGTGCCAGCAGTTTGGAACGAGGCGGGGAGCAGTACTTC.

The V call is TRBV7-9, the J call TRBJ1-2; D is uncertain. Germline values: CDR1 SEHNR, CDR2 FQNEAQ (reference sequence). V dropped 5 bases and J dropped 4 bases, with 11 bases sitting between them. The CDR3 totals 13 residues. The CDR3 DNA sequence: TGTGCCAGCAGCCGGGGAGGTGGCTATGGCTACACCTTC. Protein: CASSRGGGYGYTF.

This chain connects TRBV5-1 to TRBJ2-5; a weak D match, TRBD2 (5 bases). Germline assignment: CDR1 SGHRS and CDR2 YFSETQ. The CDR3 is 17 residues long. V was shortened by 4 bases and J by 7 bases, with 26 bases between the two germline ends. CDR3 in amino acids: CASSPGENAVFVRTQYF. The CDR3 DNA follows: TGCGCCAGCAGCCCTGGGGAGAATGCCGTATTTGTGAGGACCCAGTACTTC.

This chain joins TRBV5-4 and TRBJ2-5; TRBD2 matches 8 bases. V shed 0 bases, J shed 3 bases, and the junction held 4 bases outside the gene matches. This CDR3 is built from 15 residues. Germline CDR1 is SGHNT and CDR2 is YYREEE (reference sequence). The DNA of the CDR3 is TGTGCCAGCAGCTTGGATTGGACTAGCAAAGAGACCCAGTACTTC. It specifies CASSLDWTSKETQYF.

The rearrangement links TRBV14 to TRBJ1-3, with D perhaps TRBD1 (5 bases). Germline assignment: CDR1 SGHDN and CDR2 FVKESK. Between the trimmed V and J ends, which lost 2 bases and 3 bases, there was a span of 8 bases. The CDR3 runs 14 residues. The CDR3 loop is CASSQRGGGNTIYF. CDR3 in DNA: TGTGCCAGCAGCCAAAGGGGAGGTGGAAACACCATATATTTT. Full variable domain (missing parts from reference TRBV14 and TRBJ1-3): EAGVTQFPSHSVIEKGQTVTLRCDPISGHDNLYWYRRVMGKEIKFLLHFVKESKQDESGMPNNRFLAERTGGTYSTLKVQPAELEDSGVYFCASSQRGGGNTIYFGEGSWLTVV.

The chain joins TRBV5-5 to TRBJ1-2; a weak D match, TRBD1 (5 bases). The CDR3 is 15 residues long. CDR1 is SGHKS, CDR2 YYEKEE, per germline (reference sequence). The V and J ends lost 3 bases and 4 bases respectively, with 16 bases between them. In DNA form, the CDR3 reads TGTGCCAGCAGCTGGGGACTGGGAGGTATCTATGGCTACACCTTC. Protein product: CASSWGLGGIYGYTF.

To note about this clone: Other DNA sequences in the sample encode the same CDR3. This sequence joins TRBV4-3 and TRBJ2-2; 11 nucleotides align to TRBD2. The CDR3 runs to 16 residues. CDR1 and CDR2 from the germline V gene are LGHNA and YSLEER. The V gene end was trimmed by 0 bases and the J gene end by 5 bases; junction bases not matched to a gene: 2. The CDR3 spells CASSQEGLAGTGELFF. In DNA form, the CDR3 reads TGCGCCAGCAGCCAAGAAGGACTAGCGGGTACCGGGGAGCTGTTTTTT.

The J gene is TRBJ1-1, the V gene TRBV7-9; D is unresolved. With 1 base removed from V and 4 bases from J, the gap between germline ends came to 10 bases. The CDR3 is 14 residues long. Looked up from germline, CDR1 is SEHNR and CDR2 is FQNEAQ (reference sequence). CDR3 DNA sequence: TGTGCCAGCAGCTTAGTAACGGGTTTCACTGAAGCTTTCTTT. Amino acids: CASSLVTGFTEAFF.